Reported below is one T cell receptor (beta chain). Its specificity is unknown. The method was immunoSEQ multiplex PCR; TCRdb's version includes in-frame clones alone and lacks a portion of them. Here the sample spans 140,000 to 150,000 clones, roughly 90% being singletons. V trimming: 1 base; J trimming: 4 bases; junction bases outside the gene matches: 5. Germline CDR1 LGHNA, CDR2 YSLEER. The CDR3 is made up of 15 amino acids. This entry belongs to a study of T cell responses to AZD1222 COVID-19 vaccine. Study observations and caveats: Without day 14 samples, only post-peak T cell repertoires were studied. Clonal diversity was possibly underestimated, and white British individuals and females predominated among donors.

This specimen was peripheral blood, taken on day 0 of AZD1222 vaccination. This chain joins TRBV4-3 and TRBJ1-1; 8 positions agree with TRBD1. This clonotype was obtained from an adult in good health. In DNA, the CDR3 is TGCGCCAGCAGCCAAGGGTTCACAGGGGGCACTGAAGCTTTCTTT. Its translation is CASSQGFTGGTEAFF.